These T cell receptor beta chains were read from a single sample in a study of blood T cell repertoires in COVID-19. The protocol was immunoSEQ multiplex PCR, while the TCRdb copy is restricted to in-frame clones and leaves out a portion. The sample shows 320,000 or so clones, 87% of them seen only once. Sequencing was performed on PBMCs or T cells enriched from blood (not recorded which). The origin of the receptors is a woman younger than 45 who had recovered from COVID-19. CDR3s include the opening cysteine and the closing phenylalanine or tryptophan. A D gene is named only where the DNA matches it firmly. Only some rows state a clone size, as once, few, many or a class for expanded clones.

j_call: TRBJ1-2
d_call: -
v_call: TRBV5-6
clone_size: -
cdr3_nt: TGTGCCAGCAGCGCGGGACTCAGTAACTATGGCTACACCTTC
cdr3_aa: CASSAGLSNYGYTF

j_call: TRBJ2-1
d_call: TRBD2
v_call: TRBV27
clone_size: -
cdr3_nt: TGTGCCAGCAGTTTGGGACTAGGGGAGGGTGAGCAGTTCTTC
cdr3_aa: CASSLGLGEGEQFF

j_call: TRBJ2-5
d_call: -
v_call: TRBV12-3/TRBV12-4
clone_size: -
cdr3_nt: TGTGCCAGCAGACTTTCCGAAGAGACCCAGTACTTC
cdr3_aa: CASRLSEETQYF

j_call: TRBJ1-5
d_call: TRBD1
v_call: TRBV2
clone_size: few
cdr3_nt: TGTGCCAGCACCCGGGACAGGGGCGTTCAGCCCCAGCATTTT
cdr3_aa: CASTRDRGVQPQHF

j_call: TRBJ1-6
d_call: TRBD1
v_call: TRBV2
clone_size: -
cdr3_nt: TGTGCCAGCAGACCGCCGGGACAGAGCTCCTATAATTCACCCCTCCACTTT
cdr3_aa: CASRPPGQSSYNSPLHF

j_call: TRBJ1-4
d_call: -
v_call: TRBV18
clone_size: once
cdr3_nt: TGTGCCAGTCTAATGGGGAGGTATCGACTGTTTTTT
cdr3_aa: CASLMGRYRLFF

j_call: TRBJ2-7
d_call: TRBD2
v_call: TRBV28
clone_size: -
cdr3_nt: TGTGCCAGCAGTTCGGGGGACTACAAGGTTATCGAGCAGTACTTC
cdr3_aa: CASSSGDYKVIEQYF

j_call: TRBJ2-1
d_call: TRBD2
v_call: TRBV6-5
clone_size: -
cdr3_nt: TGTGCCAGCAGTTACGGCGGGGGGGCTAGCAATGAGCAGTTCTTC
cdr3_aa: CASSYGGGASNEQFF

j_call: TRBJ1-4
d_call: -
v_call: TRBV11-2
clone_size: -
cdr3_nt: TGTGCCAGCAGCCCGCTATCCACGGGAGACAATGAAAAACTGTTTTTT
cdr3_aa: CASSPLSTGDNEKLFF

j_call: TRBJ1-6
d_call: -
v_call: TRBV12-3/TRBV12-4
clone_size: -
cdr3_nt: TGTGCCAGCAGCGCCGCCGGGGTCTCACCCCTCCACTTT
cdr3_aa: CASSAAGVSPLHF

j_call: TRBJ2-7
d_call: -
v_call: TRBV28
clone_size: -
cdr3_nt: TGTGCCAGTAAGCGTCATGCATACGAGCAGTACTTC
cdr3_aa: CASKRHAYEQYF

j_call: TRBJ2-3
d_call: TRBD2
v_call: TRBV5-1
clone_size: -
cdr3_nt: TGCGCCAGCAGCACCCGGGGGAGCGGGGGCTCCGAGGATACGCAGTATTTT
cdr3_aa: CASSTRGSGGSEDTQYF

j_call: TRBJ2-5
d_call: TRBD2
v_call: TRBV7-2
clone_size: -
cdr3_nt: TGTGCCAGCAGCCGGGGGCGGGGGGGCCAAGAGACCCAGTACTTC
cdr3_aa: CASSRGRGGQETQYF

j_call: TRBJ2-1
d_call: TRBD2
v_call: TRBV3-1/TRBV3-2
clone_size: -
cdr3_nt: TGTGCCAGCAGAGACGGACTAGCGGGGGGAAACTACAATGAGCAGTTCTTC
cdr3_aa: CASRDGLAGGNYNEQFF

j_call: TRBJ1-5
d_call: -
v_call: TRBV19
clone_size: -
cdr3_nt: TGTGCCAGTGACCCGGGGAGGGGACGCAATCAGCCCCAGCATTTT
cdr3_aa: CASDPGRGRNQPQHF

j_call: TRBJ1-2
d_call: -
v_call: TRBV5-4
clone_size: -
cdr3_nt: TGTGCCAGCAGCTTGGCAGGAGGGGAATTGGGCTATGGCTACACCTTC
cdr3_aa: CASSLAGGELGYGYTF

j_call: TRBJ2-7
d_call: -
v_call: TRBV29-1
clone_size: -
cdr3_nt: TGCAGCGTTGAAGGGGCCCTGGGGGGTTACGAGCAGTACTTC
cdr3_aa: CSVEGALGGYEQYF

j_call: TRBJ2-7
d_call: TRBD1
v_call: TRBV6-5
clone_size: once
cdr3_nt: TGTGCCAGCAGTTACTCTTACAGGGGCCACGAGCAGTACTTC
cdr3_aa: CASSYSYRGHEQYF

j_call: TRBJ2-7
d_call: -
v_call: TRBV2
clone_size: -
cdr3_nt: TGTGCCAGCAGCGGTTTCGAGCAGTACTTC
cdr3_aa: CASSGFEQYF

j_call: TRBJ1-6
d_call: TRBD1
v_call: TRBV5-5
clone_size: -
cdr3_nt: TGTGCCAGCAGCGGCGGGACAGGGAATTCACCCCTCCACTTT
cdr3_aa: CASSGGTGNSPLHF

j_call: TRBJ2-1
d_call: TRBD1
v_call: TRBV19
clone_size: -
cdr3_nt: TGTGCCAGTACGGCGGCAGGGGGCGCTTACAATGAGCAGTTCTTC
cdr3_aa: CASTAAGGAYNEQFF

j_call: TRBJ1-2
d_call: -
v_call: TRBV27
clone_size: -
cdr3_nt: TGTGCCAGCAGTTCAACTCAGGGTGGCTATGGCTACACCTTC
cdr3_aa: CASSSTQGGYGYTF

j_call: TRBJ1-4
d_call: TRBD1
v_call: TRBV2
clone_size: -
cdr3_nt: TGTGCCAGCAGTGAAGCGGCCAGGGGGCATGAAAAACTGTTTTTT
cdr3_aa: CASSEAARGHEKLFF

j_call: TRBJ2-7
d_call: -
v_call: TRBV14
clone_size: -
cdr3_nt: TGTGCCAGCAGCCAAGATTCCGCGGAGGAGGGCTACGAGCAGTACTTC
cdr3_aa: CASSQDSAEEGYEQYF

j_call: TRBJ2-3
d_call: -
v_call: TRBV9
clone_size: -
cdr3_nt: TGTGCCAGCAGCGTAGGTTGGGGCGAAACGCAGTATTTT
cdr3_aa: CASSVGWGETQYF

j_call: TRBJ2-2
d_call: -
v_call: TRBV11-2
clone_size: -
cdr3_nt: TGTGCCAGCACCCCCCAACCGGGGAACACCGGGGAGCTGTTTTTT
cdr3_aa: CASTPQPGNTGELFF

j_call: TRBJ2-1
d_call: TRBD1
v_call: TRBV7-6
clone_size: few
cdr3_nt: TGTGCCAGCAGTTTGGGACAGAGCCATGAGCAGTTCTTC
cdr3_aa: CASSLGQSHEQFF

j_call: TRBJ2-1
d_call: -
v_call: TRBV6-5
clone_size: -
cdr3_nt: TGTGCCAGCAGCCCCGGGACAATGGGGCGGCAGTTCTTC
cdr3_aa: CASSPGTMGRQFF

j_call: TRBJ1-5
d_call: -
v_call: TRBV2
clone_size: -
cdr3_nt: TGTGCCAGCAGGAAGCATAGCAATCAGCCCCAGCATTTT
cdr3_aa: CASRKHSNQPQHF

j_call: TRBJ2-5
d_call: TRBD1
v_call: TRBV6-5
clone_size: -
cdr3_nt: TGTGCCAGCAGTTACAATCAGGGGGCGAGCGGAGAGACCCAGTACTTC
cdr3_aa: CASSYNQGASGETQYF

j_call: TRBJ1-2
d_call: TRBD1
v_call: TRBV19
clone_size: -
cdr3_nt: TGTGCCACCGAGGGGGACAGGGGCTATGGCTACACCTTC
cdr3_aa: CATEGDRGYGYTF

j_call: TRBJ2-7
d_call: -
v_call: TRBV28
clone_size: -
cdr3_nt: TGTGCCAGCAGTTTCAGTATCGGCAGGGGAAGTTCCTACGAGCAGTACTTC
cdr3_aa: CASSFSIGRGSSYEQYF

j_call: TRBJ2-7
d_call: -
v_call: TRBV5-1
clone_size: once
cdr3_nt: TGCGCCAGCAGCCCCATCATCTCCTACGAGCAGTACTTC
cdr3_aa: CASSPIISYEQYF

j_call: TRBJ1-2
d_call: TRBD1
v_call: TRBV28
clone_size: -
cdr3_nt: TGTGCCAGCAGTGTCGGGACAGGGAGTGGCTACACCTTC
cdr3_aa: CASSVGTGSGYTF

j_call: TRBJ2-2
d_call: -
v_call: TRBV7-9
clone_size: -
cdr3_nt: TGTGCCAGCAGCTCCGCGGACTTTAGCACCGGGGAGCTGTTTTTT
cdr3_aa: CASSSADFSTGELFF

j_call: TRBJ1-1
d_call: TRBD1
v_call: TRBV5-1
clone_size: -
cdr3_nt: TGCGCCAGCAGCTGGGCCGGGACAGGTAACACTGAAGCTTTCTTT
cdr3_aa: CASSWAGTGNTEAFF

j_call: TRBJ2-7
d_call: -
v_call: TRBV19
clone_size: few
cdr3_nt: TGTGCCAGACACAGGGCTCCGTCCTACGAGCAGTACTTC
cdr3_aa: CARHRAPSYEQYF

j_call: TRBJ2-1
d_call: TRBD1
v_call: TRBV10-1
clone_size: -
cdr3_nt: TGCGCCAGCAGTGAGTCGATACAGGGGGCCAATGAGCAGTTCTTC
cdr3_aa: CASSESIQGANEQFF

j_call: TRBJ2-3
d_call: -
v_call: TRBV27
clone_size: -
cdr3_nt: TGTGCCAGCAGTTTCCTGGATACGCAGTATTTT
cdr3_aa: CASSFLDTQYF

j_call: TRBJ1-2
d_call: -
v_call: TRBV7-9
clone_size: -
cdr3_nt: TGTGCCAGCAGCTTAGCAAGGGACTTCAACCTAAGGGGCTATGGCTACACCTTC
cdr3_aa: CASSLARDFNLRGYGYTF

j_call: TRBJ1-6
d_call: -
v_call: TRBV18
clone_size: -
cdr3_nt: TGTGCCAGCTCACCACCCCAGGGCGGTAATTCACCCCTCCACTTT
cdr3_aa: CASSPPQGGNSPLHF

j_call: TRBJ2-7
d_call: TRBD2
v_call: TRBV3-1/TRBV3-2
clone_size: few
cdr3_nt: TGTGCCAGCAGCCGCCAGGGGACTAGCGGGCCTTACGAGCAGTACTTC
cdr3_aa: CASSRQGTSGPYEQYF

j_call: TRBJ2-7
d_call: -
v_call: TRBV28
clone_size: -
cdr3_nt: TGTGCCAGCAGTCGGCCGGACAGCTACGAGCAGTACTTC
cdr3_aa: CASSRPDSYEQYF

j_call: TRBJ2-7
d_call: TRBD2
v_call: TRBV10-3
clone_size: -
cdr3_nt: TGTGCCATCAGTGTGCTAGCGGGGAACTACGAGCAGTACTTC
cdr3_aa: CAISVLAGNYEQYF

j_call: TRBJ2-7
d_call: -
v_call: TRBV2
clone_size: -
cdr3_nt: TGTGCCAGCAGTGTATCCGCGGAGCAGTACTTC
cdr3_aa: CASSVSAEQYF

j_call: TRBJ1-5
d_call: TRBD1
v_call: TRBV27
clone_size: -
cdr3_nt: TGTGCCAGCAGAGGGACAGGGGGAACCCTCCATAGCAATCAGCCCCAGCATTTT
cdr3_aa: CASRGTGGTLHSNQPQHF

j_call: TRBJ2-1
d_call: TRBD2
v_call: TRBV4-1
clone_size: -
cdr3_nt: TGCGCCAGCAGCCAACCACCGGGACTACAAATCCGGATCGGGTTAAATGAGCAGTTCTTC
cdr3_aa: CASSQPPGLQIRIGLNEQFF

j_call: TRBJ1-4
d_call: TRBD1
v_call: TRBV11-2
clone_size: -
cdr3_nt: TGTGCCAGCAGTCCTTCGGACAGGGAAAATGAAAAACTGTTTTTT
cdr3_aa: CASSPSDRENEKLFF

j_call: TRBJ1-1
d_call: -
v_call: TRBV5-1
clone_size: -
cdr3_nt: TGCGCCAGCAGCTTGGGGGGCAGGGTGAACACTGAAGCTTTCTTT
cdr3_aa: CASSLGGRVNTEAFF

j_call: TRBJ2-5
d_call: TRBD2
v_call: TRBV9
clone_size: -
cdr3_nt: TGTGCCAGCAGCGTAGGGGGACTAGCGGGGCAAGAGACCCAGTACTTC
cdr3_aa: CASSVGGLAGQETQYF